The sequence of this T cell receptor beta chain was determined in a study of T cell responses to AZD1222 COVID-19 vaccine (dated by TCRdb to 2020 to 2023). Describing the broader study: A total of about 230 trial participants underwent TCR sequencing, of whom some 210 received two doses of AZD1222 and some 26 received two doses of the MenACWY control vaccine. Enrollment into the trials was organized by age into subgroups of 18-55, 56-69 and 70-plus years, and those subgroups contained about 150, 27 and 61 TCR-sequenced participants, respectively. The paper as a whole reports these results and caveats: Because no day 14 peak-response samples were available, repertoires were characterized only after the peak T cell response. Nearly half of unique spike-specific TCRs reportedly recognized epitopes outside regions mutated in the B.1.351 and B.1.1.7 variants. CD4 TCRs associated with the vaccine covered the entire spike protein, and the dominant responses were in regions 160-218 and 743-854. The 56-69-year group was small, and its depth increase did not reach significance, likely because of low power. Spike-specific TCR breadth and depth rose significantly after two AZD1222 doses compared with day 0 and with MenACWY recipients. Most participants were white British and females outnumbered males, and the authors suggested that clonal diversity may have been underestimated. Only five to seven AZD1222 recipients were SARS-CoV-2 seropositive at baseline, limiting conclusions about previously exposed vaccinees.

The CDR3 regions of human TCRbeta chains were analyzed by immunosequencing. Regarding the original processing steps: TCRs in the repertoires were matched against a reference library of SARS-CoV-2-specific TCRs that had been generated with the MIRA antigen-specificity platform. Breadth was defined as the fraction of unique TCRs that were SARS-CoV-2-associated, and depth was defined as the fraction of total T cells that were SARS-CoV-2-associated. Using the MIRA data, each spike-specific TCR was assigned both to the spike region to which the TCR was reactive and to a CD4 or CD8 class. Log10-transformed breadth and depth values were compared by one-way ANOVA with Sidak's multiple comparisons tests. Not all clones reach the TCRdb copy of this immuneACCESS table, which keeps in-frame sequences only. Checked studies attribute under half of the gap to unresolved V genes and leave the rest unexplained. V, J and clone size were drawn from that table, and D and trimming were deduced from the DNA. This sample holds 100,000 to 150,000 clones; about 89% were observed only once. The biggest ten clones account for roughly 7% of the sample.

From the cysteine through the phenylalanine, the CDR3 covers 14 amino acids. CDR3 DNA only is kept here, 42 bases in frame from base 1. Trimming costs V 4 bases and J 0 bases, and their ends lie 9 bases apart. Based on the germline V gene, the CDR1 and CDR2 sequences are KGHSY and FQNENV. Per the publication, the time point label means: about 28 days (+/-7) after the second vaccine dose. Because spike-specific TCR depth and breadth did not differ between the two schedules, AZD1222 recipients who got a second dose at roughly 4 weeks were pooled with those who got a second dose at roughly 12 weeks. The vaccinee samples were drawn from two UK trials, COV001 and COV002, one of which was a single-blind randomized controlled phase 2/3 trial testing AZD1222 (ChAdOx1 nCoV-19) in healthy adults. Trial participant PBMC samples were collected at day 0 and day 28 after the second dose for TCRbeta chain sequencing.

In regard to this clone: Its binding antigen is unknown. No clone much larger than this one lies a single base away; base qualities are absent.

The chain employs TRBV16 and TRBJ1-2; the D gene is unclear. This receptor was identified in an adult who received the AZD1222 COVID-19 vaccine. Sequenced material: peripheral blood, taken 28 days after the second AZD1222 dose. The CDR3 protein is CASSLALSNYGYTF. The bases are TGTGCCAGCAGCCTCGCTCTATCTAACTATGGCTACACCTTC.